These 5 T cell receptor beta chains originate from one sample sequenced in a study of blood T cell repertoires in COVID-19. The method was immunoSEQ multiplex PCR; TCRdb's version includes in-frame clones alone and lacks a portion of them. The repertoire holds some 300,000 clones, approximately 91% seen once, with over 9% in the top ten. Input material: PBMCs or T cells enriched from blood (not recorded which). The receptor set was obtained from a woman between 40 and 55 years old who had recovered from COVID-19.

This sequence joins TRBV18 and TRBJ1-2, with D unresolved. Germline-derived CDR1 and CDR2 are KGHSH and LQKENI. V lost 1 base and J lost 6, with 15 bases in between. CDR3 length: 15 residues. The CDR3 nucleotides are TGTGCCAGCTCACCACGGCGGCAGCCCGACGATGGCTACACCTTC. It is translated as CASSPRRQPDDGYTF. Together with reference TRBV18 and TRBJ1-2, the CDR3 gives the full variable domain: NAGVMQNPRHLVRRRGQEARLRCSPMKGHSHVYWYRQLPEEGLKFMVYLQKENIIDESGMPKERFSAEFPKEGPSILRIQQVVRGDSAAYFCASSPRRQPDDGYTFGSGTRLTVV.

The chain employs TRBV29-1 and TRBJ1-2; 10 bases align to TRBD1. This CDR3 region has 14 residues. J lost 5 bases, V lost 7 bases, and 10 bases had no gene match. In germline, CDR1 is SQVTM, CDR2 ANQGSEA. CDR3 sequence reads: CSEDRDRGRYGYTF. As DNA, the CDR3 is TGCAGCGAGGACCGGGACAGGGGCCGTTATGGCTACACCTTC. Drawing the rest from reference TRBV29-1 and TRBJ1-2, the complete variable domain is SAVISQKPSRDICQRGTSLTIQCQVDSQVTMMFWYRQQPGQSLTLIATANQGSEATYESGFVIDKFPISRPNLTFSTLTVSNMSPEDSSIYLCSEDRDRGRYGYTFGSGTRLTVV.

The rearrangement joins TRBV19 to TRBJ1-3; D gene uncertain. CDR1 is LNHDA and CDR2 is SQIVND in the germline V gene (reference sequence). V was shortened by 4 bases and J by 2 bases, with 9 bases between the two germline ends. The CDR3 runs 14 residues. The CDR3: CASSTRGAGNTIYF. CDR3 DNA sequence: TGTGCCAGTAGTACCCGGGGAGCTGGAAACACCATATATTTT.

The rearrangement links TRBV5-1 to TRBJ2-7, with D perhaps TRBD1 (6 bases). The CDR3 loop spans 15 amino acids. Germline V gene data show CDR1 as SGHRS and CDR2 as YFSETQ. Trimming took 0 bases from V and 5 from J, leaving 15 bases between them. The CDR3 here is CASSLDRVEEDEQYF. The CDR3, as DNA: TGCGCCAGCAGCTTGGACAGGGTAGAAGAGGACGAGCAGTACTTC.

The genes are TRBV5-1 and TRBJ2-1, with a weak D call TRBD2 (6 bases). V lost 0 bases to trimming and J lost 2 bases, with 12 bases between them. CDR1 is SGHRS and CDR2 is YFSETQ in the germline V gene. The CDR3 covers 16 residues. In nucleotides, the CDR3 is TGCGCCAGCAGCTTGGACACTAGCATTACCTACAATGAGCAGTTCTTC. This gives the protein CASSLDTSITYNEQFF.